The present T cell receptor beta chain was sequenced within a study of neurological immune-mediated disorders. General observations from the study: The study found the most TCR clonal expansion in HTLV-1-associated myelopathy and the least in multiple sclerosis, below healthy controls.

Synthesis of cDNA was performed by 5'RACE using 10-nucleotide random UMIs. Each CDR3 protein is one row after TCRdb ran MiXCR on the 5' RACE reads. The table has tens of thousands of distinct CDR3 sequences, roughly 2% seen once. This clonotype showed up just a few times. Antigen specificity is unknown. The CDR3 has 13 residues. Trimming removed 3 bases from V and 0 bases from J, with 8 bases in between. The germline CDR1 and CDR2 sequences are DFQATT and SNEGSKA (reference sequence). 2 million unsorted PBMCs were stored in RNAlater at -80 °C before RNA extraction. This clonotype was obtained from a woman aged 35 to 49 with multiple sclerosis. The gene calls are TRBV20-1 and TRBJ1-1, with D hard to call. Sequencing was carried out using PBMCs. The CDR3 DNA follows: TGCAGTGCTAGGTCGCCGCTGAACACTGAAGCTTTCTTT. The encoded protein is CSARSPLNTEAFF.